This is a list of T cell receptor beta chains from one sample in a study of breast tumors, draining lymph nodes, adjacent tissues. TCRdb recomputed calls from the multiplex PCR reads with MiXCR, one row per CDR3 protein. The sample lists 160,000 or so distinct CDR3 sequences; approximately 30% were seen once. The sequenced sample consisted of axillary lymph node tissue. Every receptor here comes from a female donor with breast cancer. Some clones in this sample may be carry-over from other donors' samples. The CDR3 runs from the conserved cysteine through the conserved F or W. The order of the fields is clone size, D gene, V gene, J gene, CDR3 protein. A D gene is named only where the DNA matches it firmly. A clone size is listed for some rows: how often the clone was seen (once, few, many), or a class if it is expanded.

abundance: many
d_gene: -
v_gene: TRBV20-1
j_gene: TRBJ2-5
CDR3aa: CSARPRDWPQETQYF

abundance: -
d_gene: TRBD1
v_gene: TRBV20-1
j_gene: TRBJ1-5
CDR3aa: CSAADREPQPF

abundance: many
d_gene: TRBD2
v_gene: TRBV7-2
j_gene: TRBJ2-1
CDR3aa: CASSPARRREGSSNEQFF

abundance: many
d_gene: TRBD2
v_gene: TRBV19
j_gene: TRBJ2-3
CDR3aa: CASTQSGGELDTQYF

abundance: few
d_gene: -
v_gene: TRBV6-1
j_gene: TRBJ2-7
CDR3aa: CASSETYYGQYF

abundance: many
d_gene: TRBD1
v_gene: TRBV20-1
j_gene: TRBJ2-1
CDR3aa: CSAYRSDRVAYNEQFF

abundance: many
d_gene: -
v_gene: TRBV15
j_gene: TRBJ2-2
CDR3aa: CATSRLTGLAGELFF

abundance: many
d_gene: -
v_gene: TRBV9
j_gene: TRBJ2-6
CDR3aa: CASSPVWAGANVLTF

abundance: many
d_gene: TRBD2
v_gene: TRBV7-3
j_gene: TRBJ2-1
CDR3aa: CASSLFPGTSWNEQFF

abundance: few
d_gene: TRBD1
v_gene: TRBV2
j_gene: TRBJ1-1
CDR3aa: CASSETGGFNTEAFF

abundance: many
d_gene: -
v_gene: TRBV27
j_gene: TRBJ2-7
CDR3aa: CASSLYQRGAEQYF

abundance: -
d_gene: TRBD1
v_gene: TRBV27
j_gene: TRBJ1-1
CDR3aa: CASSLYRGGSEAFF

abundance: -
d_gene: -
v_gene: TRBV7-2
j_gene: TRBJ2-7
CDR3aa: CASSSDRTYVQYF

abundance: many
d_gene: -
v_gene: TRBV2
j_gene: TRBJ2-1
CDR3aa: CASRRRSGVYNEQFF

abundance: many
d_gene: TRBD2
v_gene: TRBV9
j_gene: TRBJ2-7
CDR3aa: CASSVEAGALGEQYF

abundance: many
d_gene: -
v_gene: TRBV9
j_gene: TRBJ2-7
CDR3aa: CASSVDGDEQYF

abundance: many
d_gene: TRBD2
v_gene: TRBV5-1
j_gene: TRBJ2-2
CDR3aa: CASSLAWSGGAEYGELFF

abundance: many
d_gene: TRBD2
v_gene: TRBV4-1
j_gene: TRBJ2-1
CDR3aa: CASSPSGGSSYNEQFF

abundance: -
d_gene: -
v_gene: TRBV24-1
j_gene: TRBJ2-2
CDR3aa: CATCDFTGELFF

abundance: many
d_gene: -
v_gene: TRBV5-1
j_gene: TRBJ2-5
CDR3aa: CASSSGTHQETQYF

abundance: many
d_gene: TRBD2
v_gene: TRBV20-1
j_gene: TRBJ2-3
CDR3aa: CSAARGGSDTQYF

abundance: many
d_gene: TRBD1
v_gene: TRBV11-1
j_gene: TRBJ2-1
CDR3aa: CASSQDRGDEQFF

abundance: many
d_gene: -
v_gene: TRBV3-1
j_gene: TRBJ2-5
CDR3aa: CASSQGHSQETQYF

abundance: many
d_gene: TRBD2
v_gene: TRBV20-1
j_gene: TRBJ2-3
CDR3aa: CSADYSGSGADTQYF

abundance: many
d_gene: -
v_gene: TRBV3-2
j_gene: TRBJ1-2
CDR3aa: CASSQDCNEGQVYGYTF

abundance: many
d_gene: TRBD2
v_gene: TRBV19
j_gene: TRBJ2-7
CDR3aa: CASSLLPSGASSYEQYF

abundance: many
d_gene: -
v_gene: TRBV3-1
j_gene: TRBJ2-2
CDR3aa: CASSPLQGNGELFF

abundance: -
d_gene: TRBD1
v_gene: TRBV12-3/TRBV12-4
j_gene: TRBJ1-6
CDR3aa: CASSSWTGYSAALHF

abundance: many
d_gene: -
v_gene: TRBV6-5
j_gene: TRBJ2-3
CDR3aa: CASSMGGPSTDTQYF

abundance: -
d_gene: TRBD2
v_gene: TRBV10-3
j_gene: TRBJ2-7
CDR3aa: CAIKDNSGRREQYF